This record looks at one T cell receptor beta chain sequence and its context. Method: immunoSEQ multiplex PCR; TCRdb's copy keeps in-frame clones and lacks some. The sample lists roughly 250,000 clones; 82% were seen once. The data originate from a study of blood T cell repertoires in COVID-19. About the study: T cells, B-cell-depleted T cells, or PBMCs provided the cDNA or gDNA that served as material.

Germline loops: CDR1 MNHEY, CDR2 SVGAGI. The junction had 15 bases not matched to a gene; V was cut back by 6 bases and J by 8 bases. The CDR3 extends over 15 amino acids. The rearrangement uses TRBV6-5 and TRBJ1-1, with TRBD1 identical over 7 bases. The specimen was peripheral blood. The TCR was taken from a woman of 80 years or more with active or convalescent COVID-19. CDR3 residues: CASRGTATSFAEAFF. The CDR3 region has the DNA TGTGCCAGCAGGGGGACAGCAACCTCTTTTGCAGAAGCTTTCTTT.